This TCR beta chain comes out of a study of blood T cell repertoires in COVID-19 (dated by TCRdb to 2019 to 2021). Regarding the study in general: Collaborator samples came from the United States, Italy and Spain and covered acute and convalescent phases of COVID-19. The sample metadata nearly always contained a de-identified subject ID, COVID-19 status, age in years and sex. Where available, HLA class I and class II types were obtained from metadata supplied by the sample provider rather than from assay-based typing. The repertoires were released in a freely available public database intended as a resource for research on the immune response to SARS-CoV-2. The material from the prospective study consisted of cDNA or gDNA derived from T cells, B-cell-depleted T cells, or PBMCs. The dataset comprised deeply sampled blood TCRbeta repertoires from subjects exposed to, actively infected with, or recovered from COVID-19. The samples were drawn from two sources: the first 160 participants of the ongoing ImmuneRACE study, and fewer than 1,500 subjects contributed by 6 global collaborators.

Based on the germline V gene, the CDR1 and CDR2 sequences are SNHLY and FYNNEI. The CDR3, from cysteine to phenylalanine, totals 14 residues. Only CDR3 DNA is held: 42 bases, read in frame from base 1. V sheds 3 bases and J sheds 6 bases, leaving 12 bases between their ends. Whole blood was collected in K2EDTA tubes by collaborating institutions according to the institutions' own protocols. For TCRbeta analysis, collaborators shipped samples in one of three forms: frozen whole blood, isolated PBMCs, or DNA extracted from either of those sample types. What the research found in general, with its limitations: The quantity of clinical and demographic metadata differed by source and by participant and was supplied without curation.

A remark on this clone: Its recognized antigen is unknown. No base-level quality is on record; no much larger clone is a single base apart.

The immunoSEQ Assay, a bias-controlled multiplex PCR, was used to amplify TCRbeta CDR3 regions from genomic DNA. On the study's bioinformatics: The number of nucleated cells in each sample was estimated by amplification of reference gene primers within the assay. To quantify the absolute abundance of each unique TCRbeta CDR3 rearrangement, sequence reads were collapsed and filtered. Productive Simpson clonality was computed per sample as the square root of Simpson's diversity index over productive rearrangements. TCRdb retrieved this table from immuneACCESS and kept in-frame rearrangements only. Not all clones are present; in checked studies, unresolved V genes account for under half, and no reason is known for the remainder. That table supplies the V and J calls and clone size; D and trimming were determined from the DNA. The sample table holds more than 90,000 clones, of which roughly 80% were seen once. Jointly, the top ten make up around 2.5% of the sample.

Sequencing was done on a sample of peripheral blood. The chain is assembled from TRBV2 and TRBJ2-1; TRBD2 might be the D gene, on 6 matching bases. The TCR was taken from a man aged 45-65 years with acute or convalescent COVID-19. The DNA sequence is given as TGTGCCAGCAGTGATGGTGGGGGAGGCAATGAGCAGTTCTTC. Its protein product is CASSDGGGGNEQFF. Reference TRBV2 and TRBJ2-1 genes cover what lies past the CDR3, so the full variable domain is EPEVTQTPSHQVTQMGQEVILRCVPISNHLYFYWYRQILGQKVEFLVSFYNNEISEKSEIFDDQFSVERPDGSNFTLKIRSTKLEDSAMYFCASSDGGGGNEQFFGPGTRLTVL.